This TCR beta chain was identified in a study of T cells in Graves' hyperthyroidism and ophthalmopathy. With 4 bases removed from V and 0 bases from J, the gap between germline ends came to 11 bases. This CDR3 is built from 14 residues. Germline V gene data show CDR1 as DFQATT and CDR2 as SNEGSKA (reference sequence). Regions amplified from RNA transcripts were the TCR beta CDR3 regions. First-round RT-PCR with HTBI primers amplified the TCR CDR3 region. From the multiplex PCR reads, TCRdb called clonotypes with MiXCR, one entry per CDR3 protein. This sample has over 300,000 distinct CDR3 sequences, with 11% to 15% found just once. Newly diagnosed patients aged 18 to 65 had hyperthyroidism of under 2 months' duration. General study findings and limits: Most thyroid clonotypes expanded above 0.001 appeared in blood too. Researchers report that a 13 V-J model separated ophthalmopathy from stable hyperthyroidism.

This clonotype was seen many times. The antigen remains unidentified. This receptor was identified in a woman aged 55-75 years with Graves' hyperthyroidism. This chain uses TRBV20-1 with TRBJ2-3; D is ambiguous. The sample was blood. CDR3 in amino acids: CSAISGSSTDTQYF. As DNA, the CDR3 is TGCAGTGCTATTTCGGGCTCTAGCACAGATACGCAGTATTTT.